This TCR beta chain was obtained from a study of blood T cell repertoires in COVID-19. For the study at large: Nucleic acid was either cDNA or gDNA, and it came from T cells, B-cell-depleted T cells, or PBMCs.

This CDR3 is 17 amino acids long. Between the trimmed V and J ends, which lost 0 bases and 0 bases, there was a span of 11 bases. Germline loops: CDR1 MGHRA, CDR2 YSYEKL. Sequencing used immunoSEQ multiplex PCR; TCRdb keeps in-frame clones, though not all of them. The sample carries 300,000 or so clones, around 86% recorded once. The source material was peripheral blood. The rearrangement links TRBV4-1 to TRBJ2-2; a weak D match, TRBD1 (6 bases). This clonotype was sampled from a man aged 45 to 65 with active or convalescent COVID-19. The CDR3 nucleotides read TGCGCCAGCAGCCAAGATTTGGCAGGGGCGAACACCGGGGAGCTGTTTTTT. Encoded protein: CASSQDLAGANTGELFF.